Listed here is a single T cell receptor (beta chain). The source of the sample is a study of blood T cell repertoires in COVID-19. Study as a whole: Collection of acute and convalescent COVID-19 samples took place in the United States, Italy and Spain. From T cells, B-cell-depleted T cells, or PBMCs came the material, which was cDNA or gDNA.

Authors' analysis steps: Reference gene primer amplification in the assay estimated nucleated cell counts. The table came from immunoSEQ multiplex PCR; TCRdb's copy has only in-frame clones and leaves some out. V and J calls and clone size are given by that table; D and trimming were obtained from the DNA. The sample yields 120,000 to 150,000 clones, approximately 89% seen once. The germline gives CDR1 MNHNY, CDR2 SVGAGI (reference sequence). V lost 2 bases and J 8 bases, leaving 13 bases between the germline ends. The CDR3 runs 14 residues. This chain joins TRBV6-6 and TRBJ2-1; the D gene is possibly TRBD2 (6 bases). The specimen was peripheral blood. The receptor was isolated from a human donor in a cohort sampled during active COVID-19. CDR3 nucleotides: TGTGCCAGCAGTTACCTAACGGGGGTTGATGAGCAGTTCTTC. Its translation is CASSYLTGVDEQFF.